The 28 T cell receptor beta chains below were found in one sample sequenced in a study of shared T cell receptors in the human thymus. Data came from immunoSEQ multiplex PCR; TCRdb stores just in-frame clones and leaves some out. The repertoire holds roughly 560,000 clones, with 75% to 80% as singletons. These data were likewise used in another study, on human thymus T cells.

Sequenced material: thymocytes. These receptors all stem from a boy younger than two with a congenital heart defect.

The chain's CDR3 is CASSQEHGTSGRPHSTDTQYF. The CDR3 coding sequence is TGCGCCAGCAGCCAAGAACATGGGACTAGCGGGAGGCCACATAGCACAGATACGCAGTATTTT. V is TRBV4-3 and J is TRBJ2-3; TRBD2 aligns across 15 bases. Trimming removed 0 bases from V and 0 bases from J; junction bases left unmatched: 10. CDR3 length equals 21 residues. Germline-derived CDR1 and CDR2 are LGHNA and YSLEER.

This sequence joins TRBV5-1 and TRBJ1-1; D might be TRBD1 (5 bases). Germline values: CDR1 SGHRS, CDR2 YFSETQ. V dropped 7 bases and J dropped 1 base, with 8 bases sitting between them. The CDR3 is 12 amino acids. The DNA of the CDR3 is TGCGCCAGCCGGCAGGGGAACACTGAAGCTTTCTTT. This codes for CASRQGNTEAFF.

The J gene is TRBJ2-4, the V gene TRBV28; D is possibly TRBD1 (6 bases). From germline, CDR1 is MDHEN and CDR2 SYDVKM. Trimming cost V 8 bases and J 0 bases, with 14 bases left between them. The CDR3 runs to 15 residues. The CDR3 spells CASSWTDLAKNIQYF. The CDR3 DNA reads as TGTGCCAGCTCGTGGACAGATTTAGCCAAAAACATTCAGTACTTC.

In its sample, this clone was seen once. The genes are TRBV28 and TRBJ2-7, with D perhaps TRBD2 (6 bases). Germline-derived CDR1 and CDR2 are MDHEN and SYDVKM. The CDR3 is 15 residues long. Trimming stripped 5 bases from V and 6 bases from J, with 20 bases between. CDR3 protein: CASSARGTPLGEQYF. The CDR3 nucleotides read TGTGCCAGCAGTGCCCGGGGGACCCCACTGGGCGAGCAGTACTTC.

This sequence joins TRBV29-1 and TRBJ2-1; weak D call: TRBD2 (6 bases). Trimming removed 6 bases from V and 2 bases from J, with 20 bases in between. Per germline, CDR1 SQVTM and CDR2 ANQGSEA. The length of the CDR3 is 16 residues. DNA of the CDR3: TGCAGCGTCTACCGGGACTCACAACCCCCCTACAATGAGCAGTTCTTC. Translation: CSVYRDSQPPYNEQFF.

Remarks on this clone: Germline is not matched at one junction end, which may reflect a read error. In DNA, the CDR3 is TGTGCTAGCAGCGTACTCCGGGACAGGGTTGACACTGAAGCTTTCTTT. It specifies CASSVLRDRVDTEAFF. The chain recombines TRBV7-7 with TRBJ1-1; 9 bases agree with TRBD1. There are 16 residues in the CDR3. Germline V gene data show CDR1 as SSHAT and CDR2 as FNYEAQ (reference sequence).

The CDR3 reads CASGLSGLAATGELFF. DNA of the CDR3: TGTGCTAGTGGTTTGTCGGGACTAGCGGCCACCGGGGAGCTGTTTTTT. J is TRBJ2-2 and V is TRBV12-5, with TRBD2 identical over 11 bases. The germline CDR1 and CDR2 sequences are LGHNT and FRNRAP. V gave up 2 bases and J gave up 4 bases; unmatched junction bases: 3. This CDR3 contains 16 residues.

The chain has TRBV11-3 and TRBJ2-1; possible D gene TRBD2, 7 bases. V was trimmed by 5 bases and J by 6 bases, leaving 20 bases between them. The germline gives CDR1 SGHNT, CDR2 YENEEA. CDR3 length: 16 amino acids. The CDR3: CASSPPGRGLGNEQFF. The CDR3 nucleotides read TGTGCCAGCAGCCCGCCGGGGAGGGGGTTGGGCAATGAGCAGTTCTTC.

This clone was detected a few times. This chain's CDR3 is CASSSRQNTEAFF. CDR3 nucleotide sequence: TGTGCCAGCAGCTCCCGACAGAACACTGAAGCTTTCTTT. The V call is TRBV7-6, the J call TRBJ1-1, with D unclear. V lost 4 bases, J lost 1 base, and 7 bases lay in between. Germline V gene lookup returns CDR1 SGHVS and CDR2 FNYEAQ. The CDR3 is made up of 13 amino acids.

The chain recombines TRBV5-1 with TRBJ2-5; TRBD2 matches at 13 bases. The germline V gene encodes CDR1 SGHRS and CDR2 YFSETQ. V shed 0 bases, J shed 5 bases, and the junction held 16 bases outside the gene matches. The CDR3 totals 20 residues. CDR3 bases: TGCGCCAGCAGCTTGGCCTACGGTATTACTAGCGGGAGGGCCGGTGAGACCCAGTACTTC. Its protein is CASSLAYGITSGRAGETQYF. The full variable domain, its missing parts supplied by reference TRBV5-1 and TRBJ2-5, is KAGVTQTPRYLIKTRGQQVTLSCSPISGHRSVSWYQQTPGQGLQFLFEYFSETQRNKGNFPGRFSGRQFSNSRSEMNVSTLELGDSALYLCASSLAYGITSGRAGETQYFGPGTRLLVL.

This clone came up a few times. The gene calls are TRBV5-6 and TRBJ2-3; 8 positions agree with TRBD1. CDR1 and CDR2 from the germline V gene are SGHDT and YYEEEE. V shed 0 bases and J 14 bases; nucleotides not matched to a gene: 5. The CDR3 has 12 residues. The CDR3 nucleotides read TGTGCCAGCAGCTTGGGCAGGGGGCTTGGGTATTTT. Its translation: CASSLGRGLGYF. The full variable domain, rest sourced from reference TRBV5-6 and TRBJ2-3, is DAGVTQSPTHLIKTRGQQVTLRCSPKSGHDTVSWYQQALGQGPQFIFQYYEEEERQRGNFPDRFSGHQFPNYSSELNVNALLLGDSALYLCASSLGRGLGYFGPGTRLTVL.

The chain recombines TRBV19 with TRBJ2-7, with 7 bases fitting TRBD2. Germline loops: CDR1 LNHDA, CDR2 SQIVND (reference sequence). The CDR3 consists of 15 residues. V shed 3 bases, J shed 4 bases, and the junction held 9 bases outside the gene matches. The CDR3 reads CASSIGAGEGYEQYF. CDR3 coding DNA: TGTGCCAGTAGTATCGGGGCGGGAGAGGGATACGAGCAGTACTTC.

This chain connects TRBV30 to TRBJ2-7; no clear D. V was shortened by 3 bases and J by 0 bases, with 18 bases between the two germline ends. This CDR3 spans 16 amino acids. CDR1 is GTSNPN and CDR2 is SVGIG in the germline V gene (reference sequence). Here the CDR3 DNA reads TGTGCCTGGAGAGCGTCCGGCGGTGACGACTCCTACGAGCAGTACTTC. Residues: CAWRASGGDDSYEQYF.

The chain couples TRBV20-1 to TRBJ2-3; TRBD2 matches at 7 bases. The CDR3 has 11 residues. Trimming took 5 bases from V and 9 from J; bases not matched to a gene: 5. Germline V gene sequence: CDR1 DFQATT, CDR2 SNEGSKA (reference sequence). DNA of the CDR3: TGCAGTGCTGGGGGGGGTGGGACGCAGTATTTT. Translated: CSAGGGGTQYF.

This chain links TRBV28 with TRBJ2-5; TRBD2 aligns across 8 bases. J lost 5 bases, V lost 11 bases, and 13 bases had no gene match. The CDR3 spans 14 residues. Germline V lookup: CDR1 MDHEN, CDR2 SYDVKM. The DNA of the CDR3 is TGTGCCTTTTTACAGCGGGAGAGGGGGGAGACCCAGTACTTC. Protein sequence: CAFLQRERGETQYF.

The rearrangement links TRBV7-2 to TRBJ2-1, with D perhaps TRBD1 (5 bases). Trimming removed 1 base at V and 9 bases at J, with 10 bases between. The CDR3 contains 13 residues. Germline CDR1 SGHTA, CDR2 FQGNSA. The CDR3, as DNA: TGTGCCAGCAGCTTAGAGGGGCGAGGTGAGCAGTTCTTC. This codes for CASSLEGRGEQFF.

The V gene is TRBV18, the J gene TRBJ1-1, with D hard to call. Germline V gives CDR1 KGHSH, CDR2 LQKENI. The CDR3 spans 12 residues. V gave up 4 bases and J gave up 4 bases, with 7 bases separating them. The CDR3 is CASSHSGTEAFF. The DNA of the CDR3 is TGTGCCAGCTCACACAGCGGCACTGAAGCTTTCTTT.

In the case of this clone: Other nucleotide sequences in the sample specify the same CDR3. This chain's CDR3 is CASSDSSYEQYF. For the CDR3, the DNA is TGTGCCAGCTCCGACAGTTCCTACGAGCAGTACTTC. The chain is built from TRBV18 and TRBJ2-7, with a weak D call TRBD1 (5 bases). The CDR3 has 12 residues. V dropped 6 bases and J dropped 1 base, with 7 bases sitting between them. The germline CDR1 and CDR2 sequences are KGHSH and LQKENI.

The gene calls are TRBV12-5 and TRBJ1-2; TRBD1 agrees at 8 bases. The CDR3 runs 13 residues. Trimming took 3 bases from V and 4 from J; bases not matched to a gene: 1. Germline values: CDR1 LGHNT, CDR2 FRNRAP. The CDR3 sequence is CASGFDRGYGYTF. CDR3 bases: TGTGCTAGTGGTTTTGACAGGGGCTATGGCTACACCTTC.

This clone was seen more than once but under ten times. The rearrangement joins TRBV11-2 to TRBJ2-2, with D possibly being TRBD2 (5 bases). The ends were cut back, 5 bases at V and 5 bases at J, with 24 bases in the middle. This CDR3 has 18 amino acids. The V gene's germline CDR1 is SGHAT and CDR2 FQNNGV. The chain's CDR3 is CASSPEGNPWSYTGELFF. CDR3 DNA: TGTGCCAGCAGCCCAGAGGGCAACCCCTGGTCCTATACCGGGGAGCTGTTTTTT.

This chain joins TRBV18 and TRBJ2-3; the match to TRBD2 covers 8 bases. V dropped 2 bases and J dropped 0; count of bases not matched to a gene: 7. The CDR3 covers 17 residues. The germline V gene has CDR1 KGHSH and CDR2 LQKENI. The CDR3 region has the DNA TGTGCCAGCTCACCAATGACCATAGCGGGAAGCACAGATACGCAGTATTTT. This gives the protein CASSPMTIAGSTDTQYF.

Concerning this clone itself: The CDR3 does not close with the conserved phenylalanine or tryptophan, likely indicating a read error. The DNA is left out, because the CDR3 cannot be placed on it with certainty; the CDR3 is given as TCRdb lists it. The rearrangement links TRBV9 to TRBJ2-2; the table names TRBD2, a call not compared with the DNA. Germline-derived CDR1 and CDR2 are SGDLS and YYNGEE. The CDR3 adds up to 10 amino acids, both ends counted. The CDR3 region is CASSVATTAC.

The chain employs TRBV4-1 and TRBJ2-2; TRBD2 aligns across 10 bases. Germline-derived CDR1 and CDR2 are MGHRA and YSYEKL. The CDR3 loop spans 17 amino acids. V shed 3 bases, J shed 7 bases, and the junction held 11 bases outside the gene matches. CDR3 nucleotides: TGCGCCAGCAGCCACCCGAAAGCGGGAGGGCCCGACGGGGAGCTGTTTTTT. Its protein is CASSHPKAGGPDGELFF.

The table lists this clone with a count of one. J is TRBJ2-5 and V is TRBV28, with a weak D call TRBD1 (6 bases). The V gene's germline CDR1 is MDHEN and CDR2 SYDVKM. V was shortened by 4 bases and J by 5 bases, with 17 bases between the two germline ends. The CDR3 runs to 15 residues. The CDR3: CASSYNRGTGETQYF. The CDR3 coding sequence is TGTGCCAGCAGTTATAATCGGGGTACAGGGGAGACCCAGTACTTC.

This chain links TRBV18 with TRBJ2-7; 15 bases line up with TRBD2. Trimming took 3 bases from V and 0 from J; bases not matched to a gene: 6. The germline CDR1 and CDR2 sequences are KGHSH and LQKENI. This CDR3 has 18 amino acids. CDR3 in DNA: TGTGCCAGCTCACCGGGCGGGACTAGCGGGAGGAGCTCCTACGAGCAGTACTTC. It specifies CASSPGGTSGRSSYEQYF.

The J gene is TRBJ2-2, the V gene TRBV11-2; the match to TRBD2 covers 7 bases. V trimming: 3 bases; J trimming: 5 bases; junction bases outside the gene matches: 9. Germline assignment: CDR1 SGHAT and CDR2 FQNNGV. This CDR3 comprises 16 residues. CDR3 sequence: CASSFARGRGTGELFF. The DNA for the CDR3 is TGTGCCAGCAGCTTTGCGCGCGGGAGAGGTACCGGGGAGCTGTTTTTT. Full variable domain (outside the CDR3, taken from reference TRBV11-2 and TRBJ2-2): EAGVAQSPRYKIIEKRQSVAFWCNPISGHATLYWYQQILGQGPKLLIQFQNNGVVDDSQLPKDRFSAERLKGVDSTLKIQPAKLEDSAVYLCASSFARGRGTGELFFGEGSRLTVL.

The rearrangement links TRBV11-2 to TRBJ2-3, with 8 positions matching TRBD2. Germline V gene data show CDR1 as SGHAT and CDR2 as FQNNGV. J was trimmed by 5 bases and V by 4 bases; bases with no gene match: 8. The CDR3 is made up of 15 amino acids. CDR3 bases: TGTGCCAGCAGCTCCTCGACTAGCGTTGGAGATACGCAGTATTTT. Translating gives CASSSSTSVGDTQYF.

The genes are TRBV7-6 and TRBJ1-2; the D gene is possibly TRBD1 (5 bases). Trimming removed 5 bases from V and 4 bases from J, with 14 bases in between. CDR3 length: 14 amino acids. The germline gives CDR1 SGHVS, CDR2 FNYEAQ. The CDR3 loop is CASSPGRGSYGYTF. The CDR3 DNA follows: TGTGCCAGCAGCCCCGGGAGGGGCAGCTATGGCTACACCTTC.